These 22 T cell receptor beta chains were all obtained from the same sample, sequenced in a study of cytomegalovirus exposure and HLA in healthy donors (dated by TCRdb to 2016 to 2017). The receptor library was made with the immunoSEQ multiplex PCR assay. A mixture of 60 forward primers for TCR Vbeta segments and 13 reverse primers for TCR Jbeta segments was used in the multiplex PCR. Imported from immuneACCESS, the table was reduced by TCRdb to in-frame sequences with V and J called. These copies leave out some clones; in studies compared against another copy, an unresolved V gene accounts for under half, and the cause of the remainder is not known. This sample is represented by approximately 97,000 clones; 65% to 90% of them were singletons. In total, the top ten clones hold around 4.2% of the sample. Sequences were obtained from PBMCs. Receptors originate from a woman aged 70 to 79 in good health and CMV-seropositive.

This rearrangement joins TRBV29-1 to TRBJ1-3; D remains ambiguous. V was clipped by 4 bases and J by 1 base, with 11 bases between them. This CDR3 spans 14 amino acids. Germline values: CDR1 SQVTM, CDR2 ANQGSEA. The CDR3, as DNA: TGCAGCGTTGTGGGAGGTCTATCTGGAAACACCATATATTTT. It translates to CSVVGGLSGNTIYF.

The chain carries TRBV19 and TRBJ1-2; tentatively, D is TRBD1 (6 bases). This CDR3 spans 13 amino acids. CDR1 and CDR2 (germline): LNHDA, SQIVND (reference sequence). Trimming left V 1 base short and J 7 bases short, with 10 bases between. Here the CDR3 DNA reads TGTGCCAGTAGTATAGGCAGGGGCGCTGGCTACACCTTC. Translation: CASSIGRGAGYTF.

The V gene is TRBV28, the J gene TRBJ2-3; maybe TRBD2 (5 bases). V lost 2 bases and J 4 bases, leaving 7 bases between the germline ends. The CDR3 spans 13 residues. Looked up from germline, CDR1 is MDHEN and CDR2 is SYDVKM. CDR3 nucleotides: TGTGCCAGCAGTTTAGGGAGCCCAGATACGCAGTATTTT. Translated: CASSLGSPDTQYF. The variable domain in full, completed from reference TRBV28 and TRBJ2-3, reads DVKVTQSSRYLVKRTGEKVFLECVQDMDHENMFWYRQDPGLGLRLIYFSYDVKMKEKGDIPEGYSVSREKKERFSLILESASTNQTSMYLCASSLGSPDTQYFGPGTRLTVL.

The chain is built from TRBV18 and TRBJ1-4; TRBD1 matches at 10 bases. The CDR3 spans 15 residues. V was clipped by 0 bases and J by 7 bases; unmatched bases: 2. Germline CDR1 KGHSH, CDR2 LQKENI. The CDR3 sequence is CASSPPGQGPEKLFF. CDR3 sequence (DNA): TGTGCCAGCTCACCACCGGGACAGGGGCCTGAAAAACTGTTTTTT.

CDR3 in DNA: TGTGCCAGCAGTCCACAGGGAGCGAACACCGGGGAGCTGTTTTTT. This encodes CASSPQGANTGELFF. The J gene is TRBJ2-2, the V gene TRBV7-8, with D possibly matching TRBD1 (6 bases). Germline assignment: CDR1 SGHVS and CDR2 FQNEAQ. CDR3 length equals 15 residues. V lost 6 bases, J lost 0 bases, and 11 bases lay in between.

The CDR3 protein is CASLLSGANVLTF. CDR3 in DNA: TGTGCCAGCTTACTCTCTGGGGCCAACGTCCTGACTTTC. The genes are TRBV6-1 and TRBJ2-6; D unclear. CDR1 and CDR2 (germline): MNHNS, SASEGT. There are 13 residues in the CDR3. Trimming cost V 8 bases and J 0 bases, with 5 bases left between them.

The DNA of the CDR3 is TGTGCCATCAGTGAGGTGAAGGCGGATAACTATGGCTACACCTTC. Its protein product is CAISEVKADNYGYTF. The chain is built from TRBV10-3 and TRBJ1-2; D call uncertain. The V end lost 2 bases, the J end lost 1 base, and 11 bases lay between the germline ends. CDR3 length equals 15 residues. Germline CDR1 and CDR2: ENHRY and SYGVKD.

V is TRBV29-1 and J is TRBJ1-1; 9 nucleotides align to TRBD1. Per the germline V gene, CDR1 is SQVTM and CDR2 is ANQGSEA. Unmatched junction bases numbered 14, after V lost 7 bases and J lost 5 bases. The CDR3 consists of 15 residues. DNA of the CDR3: TGCAGCGCCTCCCAGGGACAGGGAAAGGGGACTGAAGCTTTCTTT. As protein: CSASQGQGKGTEAFF.

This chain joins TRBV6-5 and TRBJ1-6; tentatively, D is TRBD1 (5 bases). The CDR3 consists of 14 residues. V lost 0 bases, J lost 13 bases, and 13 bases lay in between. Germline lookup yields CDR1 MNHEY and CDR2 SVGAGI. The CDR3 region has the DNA TGTGCCAGCAGTTACTCCAGGGACTCCCTCCCCCTCCACTTT. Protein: CASSYSRDSLPLHF.

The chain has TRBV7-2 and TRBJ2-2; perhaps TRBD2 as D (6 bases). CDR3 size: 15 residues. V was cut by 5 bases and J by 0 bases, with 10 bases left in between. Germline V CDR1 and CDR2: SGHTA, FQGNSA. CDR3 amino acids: CASSLSGTNTGELFF. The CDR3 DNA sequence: TGTGCCAGCAGCCTTAGCGGCACGAACACCGGGGAGCTGTTTTTT.

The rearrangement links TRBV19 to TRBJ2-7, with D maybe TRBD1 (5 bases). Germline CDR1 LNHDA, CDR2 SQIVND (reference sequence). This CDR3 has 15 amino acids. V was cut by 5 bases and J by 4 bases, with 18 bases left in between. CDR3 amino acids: CASSFQIDSLYEQYF. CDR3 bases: TGTGCCAGTAGTTTTCAAATCGACAGTCTTTACGAGCAGTACTTC.

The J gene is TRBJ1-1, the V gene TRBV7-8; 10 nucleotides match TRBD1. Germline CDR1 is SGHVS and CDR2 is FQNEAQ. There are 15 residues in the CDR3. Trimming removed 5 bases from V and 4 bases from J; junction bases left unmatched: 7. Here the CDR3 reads CASSPGTGEGTEAFF. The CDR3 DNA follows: TGTGCCAGCAGCCCAGGGACAGGGGAGGGCACTGAAGCTTTCTTT.

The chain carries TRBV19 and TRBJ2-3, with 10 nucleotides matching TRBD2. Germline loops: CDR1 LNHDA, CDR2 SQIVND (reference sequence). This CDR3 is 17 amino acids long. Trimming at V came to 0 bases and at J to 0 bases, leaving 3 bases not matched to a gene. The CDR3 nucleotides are TGTGCCAGTAGTATAGACTTACTAGCGGGGAGCACAGATACGCAGTATTTT. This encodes CASSIDLLAGSTDTQYF.

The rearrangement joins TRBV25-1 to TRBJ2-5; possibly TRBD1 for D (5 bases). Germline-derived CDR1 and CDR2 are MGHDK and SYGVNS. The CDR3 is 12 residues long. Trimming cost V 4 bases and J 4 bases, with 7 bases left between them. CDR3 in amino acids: CASSVRGETQYF. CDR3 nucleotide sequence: TGTGCCAGCAGTGTTAGGGGAGAGACCCAGTACTTC. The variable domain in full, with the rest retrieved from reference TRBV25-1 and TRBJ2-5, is EADIYQTPRYLVIGTGKKITLECSQTMGHDKMYWYQQDPGMELHLIHYSYGVNSTEKGDLSSESTVSRIRTEHFPLTLESARPSHTSQYLCASSVRGETQYFGPGTRLLVL.

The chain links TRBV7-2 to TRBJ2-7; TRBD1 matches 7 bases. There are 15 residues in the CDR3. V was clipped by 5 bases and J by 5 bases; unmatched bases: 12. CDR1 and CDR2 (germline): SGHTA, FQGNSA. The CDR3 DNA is TGTGCCAGCAGCCAGGGACAGCGGCCTATCCACGAGCAGTACTTC. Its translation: CASSQGQRPIHEQYF.

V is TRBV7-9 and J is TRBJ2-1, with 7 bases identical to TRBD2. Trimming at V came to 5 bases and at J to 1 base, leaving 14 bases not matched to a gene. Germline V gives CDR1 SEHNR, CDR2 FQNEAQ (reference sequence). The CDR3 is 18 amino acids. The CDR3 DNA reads TGTGCCAGCAGCCATCCGTTGGTTAGCGGGCCTTCCTACAATGAGCAGTTCTTC. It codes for CASSHPLVSGPSYNEQFF.

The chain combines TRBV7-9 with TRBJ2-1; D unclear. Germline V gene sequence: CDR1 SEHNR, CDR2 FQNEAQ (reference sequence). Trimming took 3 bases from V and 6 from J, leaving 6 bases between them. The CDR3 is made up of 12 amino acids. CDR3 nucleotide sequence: TGTGCCAGCAGCTTTTCGGGCAATGAGCAGTTCTTC. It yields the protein CASSFSGNEQFF. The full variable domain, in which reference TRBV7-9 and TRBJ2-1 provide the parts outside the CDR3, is DTGVSQNPRHKITKRGQNVTFRCDPISEHNRLYWYRQTLGQGPEFLTYFQNEAQLEKSRLLSDRFSAERPKGSFSTLEIQRTEQGDSAMYLCASSFSGNEQFFGPGTRLTVL.

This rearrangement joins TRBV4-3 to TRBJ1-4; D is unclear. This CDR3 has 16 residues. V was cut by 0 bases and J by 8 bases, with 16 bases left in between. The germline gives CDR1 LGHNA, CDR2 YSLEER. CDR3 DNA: TGCGCCAGCAGCCAAGAGGGGAGACACGGCGGGGAAAAACTGTTTTTT. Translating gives CASSQEGRHGGEKLFF.

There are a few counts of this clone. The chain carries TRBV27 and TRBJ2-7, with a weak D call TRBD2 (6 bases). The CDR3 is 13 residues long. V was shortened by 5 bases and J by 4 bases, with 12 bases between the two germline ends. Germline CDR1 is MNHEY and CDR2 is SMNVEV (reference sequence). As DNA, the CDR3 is TGTGCCAGCAGTGGTCGGGGGACTTACGAGCAGTACTTC. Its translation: CASSGRGTYEQYF.

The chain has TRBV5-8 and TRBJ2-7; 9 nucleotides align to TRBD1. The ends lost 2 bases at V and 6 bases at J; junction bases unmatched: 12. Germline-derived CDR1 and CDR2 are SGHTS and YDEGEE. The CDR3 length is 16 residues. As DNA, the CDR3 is TGTGCCAGCAGCTTCGGGCGCTGGGACAGGGAGGTCGAGCAGTACTTC. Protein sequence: CASSFGRWDREVEQYF.

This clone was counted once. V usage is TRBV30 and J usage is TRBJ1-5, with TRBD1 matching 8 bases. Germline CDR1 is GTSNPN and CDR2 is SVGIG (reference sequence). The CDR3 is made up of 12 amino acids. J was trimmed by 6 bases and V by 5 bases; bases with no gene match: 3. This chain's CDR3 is CAWDRGSQPQHF. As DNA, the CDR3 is TGTGCCTGGGACAGGGGCTCTCAGCCCCAGCATTTT.

CDR3 nucleotide sequence: TGTGCCAGCATCGACGGCGCGGGGGCCGGGGAGACCCAGTACTTC. Translating it yields CASIDGAGAGETQYF. This sequence joins TRBV28 and TRBJ2-5, with a weak D call TRBD2 (7 bases). Per the germline V gene, CDR1 is MDHEN and CDR2 is SYDVKM. Trimming took 7 bases from V and 5 from J, leaving 20 bases between them. The CDR3 contains 15 residues.